This TCR beta chain was documented in a study of cytomegalovirus exposure and HLA in healthy donors. Whole-study context: Researchers found that roughly 77% of just under 400 genotyped donors fell within the Caucasian-associated ancestry cluster. Study outcomes and limitations: Analysis was carried out at a later point, and it linked a missense DCLRE1C variant to TCR beta V- and J-gene trimming. The study put 150 to 200 TCR beta chains on its list as cytomegalovirus-associated.

These donors counted as nominally healthy when sampled, but unrecorded immune exposures were likely. Amplification used 60 Vbeta primers and 13 Jbeta primers. The protocol was immunoSEQ multiplex PCR, while the TCRdb copy is restricted to in-frame clones and leaves out a portion. In the table there are roughly 220,000 clones, 55% to 75% of which are singletons. In regard to this clone: The antigen is unknown.

This CDR3 contains 14 residues. Germline loops: CDR1 SQVTM, CDR2 ANQGSEA. The V and J ends lost 3 bases and 1 base respectively, with 10 bases between them. The origin of this receptor is a man between 35 and 55 years old in good health and CMV-seropositive. Sequencing used PBMCs. V usage is TRBV29-1 and J usage is TRBJ2-1; D is perhaps TRBD2 (7 bases). The CDR3 loop is CSVDGGPSYNEQFF. CDR3 nucleotides: TGCAGCGTTGACGGGGGGCCTTCCTACAATGAGCAGTTCTTC.